This TCR beta chain is drawn from a study of shared clonotypes between healthy human individuals. This table comes from immunoSEQ multiplex PCR, and its TCRdb copy is limited to in-frame clones, with some not included. The table includes 2,500,000 or so clones, 90% to 95% detected once. This clonotype was sampled from a man younger than 35 in good health. Some clones in this sample may be carry-over from other donors' samples. Sequences were obtained from naive CD4+ T cells from PBMCs. The subset was: CD45RA+ positively selected.

The CDR3 DNA is TGTGCCAGCTTTGGGAGGGATACGAATGAGCAGTTCTTC. Protein: CASFGRDTNEQFF. The V and J genes are TRBV6-5 and TRBJ2-1; 7 bases are shared with TRBD2. This CDR3 is 13 amino acids long. Germline CDR1 reads MNHEY; CDR2 reads SVGAGI. With V trimmed by 8 bases and J by 7 bases, 8 bases remained unmatched.